The text below deals with one T cell receptor (beta chain). The target antigen is unknown. This sample was included in a study of cytomegalovirus exposure and HLA in healthy donors. Whole-study context: It was reported in a later analysis that the 120 or so validation repertoires used the same platform as the 666 first-cohort repertoires. Regarding the study as a whole: Overall, about 160 TCR beta chains were annotated as cytomegalovirus-associated.

The length of the CDR3 is 12 residues. Germline CDR1 reads SNHLY; CDR2 reads FYNNEI. The germline V and J ends were trimmed by 6 bases and 6 bases, with 11 bases remaining between them. Assay used: immunoSEQ multiplex PCR; TCRdb lists only in-frame clones, some missing. Among 55,000 to 70,000 clones listed, approximately 90% were seen once. Sequenced sample: PBMCs. This sequence was found in a man aged 18 to 29 in good health and CMV-seronegative. This rearrangement joins TRBV2 to TRBJ1-1, with D uncertain. CDR3 in DNA: TGTGCCAGCAGATACAGTGTATCTGAAGCTTTCTTT. It yields the protein CASRYSVSEAFF.